One sample yielded the 4 T cell receptor beta chains listed below, sequenced in a study of control samples from healthy donors and cancer patients (dated by TCRdb to 2019 to 2021). Preparation of the library involved the immunoSEQ multiplex PCR assay. This is the immuneACCESS table as TCRdb keeps it, with only in-frame sequences that have V and J called. A part of the clones is gone; compared with another copy, unresolved V genes explain less than half, and the rest is unexplained. The sample records some 120,000 clones, around 87% of which are singletons. Clones ranked in the top ten supply about 3% of the sample. The material sequenced was blood. All receptors derive from a man aged 55-75 years in good health.

The chain links TRBV4-2 to TRBJ1-2; D is perhaps TRBD1 (5 bases). CDR3 length: 14 residues. Germline CDR1 reads LGHNA; CDR2 reads YNFKEQ. Trimming removed 1 base at V and 3 bases at J, with 9 bases between. In nucleotides, the CDR3 is TGTGCCAGCAGCCAAGTTACAGGAGACTATGGCTACACCTTC. Translating gives CASSQVTGDYGYTF.

This clone was seen a handful of times. This chain connects TRBV5-5 to TRBJ2-1, with 7 bases identical to TRBD1. Germline CDR1 and CDR2: SGHKS and YYEKEE (reference sequence). The ends lost 7 bases at V and 1 base at J; junction bases unmatched: 8. The CDR3 is 15 amino acids. The CDR3 sequence is CASGGRDRSYNEQFF. Written as DNA, the CDR3 is TGTGCCAGCGGGGGCCGGGACAGATCCTACAATGAGCAGTTCTTC.

This chain joins TRBV3-1 (or the pseudogene TRBV3-2) and TRBJ1-3, with unresolved D. Germline-derived CDR1 and CDR2 are LGHDT and YNNKEL (reference sequence). This CDR3 region has 14 residues. Between the trimmed V and J ends, which lost 1 base and 5 bases, there was a span of 9 bases. DNA for the CDR3: TGTGCCAGCAGCCAAGTCAATAGAAGAAACACCATATATTTT. This gives the protein CASSQVNRRNTIYF.

This chain links TRBV5-1 with TRBJ1-6, with no clear D. The CDR3 is made up of 14 amino acids. V was cut by 0 bases and J by 6 bases, with 7 bases left in between. Looked up from germline, CDR1 is SGHRS and CDR2 is YFSETQ. The CDR3 spells CASSLDRTNSPLHF. CDR3 in DNA: TGCGCCAGCAGCTTGGACAGAACTAATTCACCCCTCCACTTT.